These 20 T cell receptor beta chains share one sample of origin, sequenced in a study of blood T cell repertoires in COVID-19. Assay: immunoSEQ multiplex PCR; the TCRdb copy retains only in-frame clones and omits some. The sample has about 91,000 clones, roughly four fifths seen once. Source material: peripheral blood. Every receptor here comes from a man aged 45-65 years with active or convalescent COVID-19.

The rearrangement joins TRBV28 to TRBJ1-5; the match to TRBD1 covers 7 bases. Germline trimming cut 3 bases from V and 2 bases from J; bases unmatched to any gene: 4. Germline V gene lookup returns CDR1 MDHEN and CDR2 SYDVKM. This CDR3 has 15 residues. CDR3 sequence reads: CASSFEGAGNQPQHF. Written as DNA, the CDR3 is TGTGCCAGCAGTTTCGAGGGGGCCGGCAATCAGCCCCAGCATTTT.

The rearrangement uses TRBV6-6 and TRBJ2-3; D possibly corresponds to TRBD2 (5 bases). The CDR3 covers 13 residues. V lost 0 bases, J lost 5 bases, and 6 bases lay in between. Germline assignment: CDR1 MNHNY and CDR2 SVGAGI (reference sequence). The DNA for the CDR3 is TGTGCCAGCAGTTACTCCCGGGGAGATACGCAGTATTTT. This sequence encodes CASSYSRGDTQYF.

The V and J genes are TRBV7-2 and TRBJ2-1; D is unclear. V was trimmed by 3 bases and J by 4 bases, leaving 7 bases between them. The germline V gene has CDR1 SGHTA and CDR2 FQGNSA. The CDR3 sequence is 13 residues long. The CDR3 is CASSFSQYNEQFF. The CDR3 DNA reads TGTGCCAGCAGCTTTTCTCAGTACAATGAGCAGTTCTTC.

CDR3 residues: CAISDRTGETEAFF. CDR3 DNA: TGTGCCATCAGTGACCGGACAGGGGAAACTGAAGCTTTCTTT. The V gene is TRBV10-3, the J gene TRBJ1-1; 9 bases line up with TRBD1. V was clipped by 3 bases and J by 5 bases; unmatched bases: 4. Germline lookup yields CDR1 ENHRY and CDR2 SYGVKD. The CDR3 length is 14 residues.

The chain has TRBV21-1 and TRBJ2-3; the table's D call of TRBD2 was not tested on the DNA. TRBV21-1 has pseudogene status. The CDR3 runs to 11 residues. For the CDR3, the DNA is TGTGCCAGCAGCAAACTAGATACGCAGTATTTT. This sequence encodes CASSKLDTQYF.

V gene TRBV28 combines with J gene TRBJ1-1, with 7 bases lining up with TRBD1. V lost 2 bases to trimming and J lost 5 bases; unmatched junction nucleotides: 11. Per the germline V gene, CDR1 is MDHEN and CDR2 is SYDVKM. CDR3 length equals 16 residues. Here the CDR3 DNA reads TGTGCCAGCAGTTTAAAGGACAGGTACGGATATACTGAAGCTTTCTTT. Translation gives CASSLKDRYGYTEAFF.

This chain uses TRBV15 with TRBJ2-7; weak D call: TRBD2 (5 bases). The CDR3 covers 15 residues. Germline V gives CDR1 LNHNV, CDR2 YYDKDF (reference sequence). The ends were cut back, 1 base at V and 6 bases at J, with 16 bases in the middle. The CDR3 loop is CATSRALNPRGEQYF. The CDR3, as DNA: TGTGCCACCAGCAGAGCTTTAAACCCCCGGGGCGAGCAGTACTTC.

This clone was seen more than once but under ten times. The chain links TRBV5-1 to TRBJ2-3; D gene unclear. The ends were cut back, 4 bases at V and 1 base at J, with 13 bases in the middle. The germline gives CDR1 SGHRS, CDR2 YFSETQ. The CDR3 runs to 15 residues. The CDR3 loop reads CASSLAQVGTDTQYF. As DNA, the CDR3 is TGCGCCAGCAGCCTGGCCCAGGTGGGCACAGATACGCAGTATTTT.

This clone has at least ten counts. The rearrangement links TRBV11-2 to TRBJ1-6; 9 bases are a match to TRBD1. This CDR3 has 15 amino acids. Germline V gives CDR1 SGHAT, CDR2 FQNNGV. V lost 0 bases, J lost 8 bases, and 2 bases stayed unmatched. The CDR3 loop reads CASSLETGGYSPLHF. Written as DNA, the CDR3 is TGTGCCAGCAGCTTAGAGACAGGGGGATATTCACCCCTCCACTTT.

The chain carries TRBV2 and TRBJ2-2; 12 bases map to TRBD2. The V segment lost 6 bases and the J segment 5 bases; nucleotides outside the gene matches: 7. Germline loops: CDR1 SNHLY, CDR2 FYNNEI. The CDR3 has 16 residues. CDR3 DNA sequence: TGTGCCAGCAGGGAGGGACTAGCGGGTGGAACCGGGGAGCTGTTTTTT. Translating gives CASREGLAGGTGELFF. The variable domain in full, completed from reference TRBV2 and TRBJ2-2, reads EPEVTQTPSHQVTQMGQEVILRCVPISNHLYFYWYRQILGQKVEFLVSFYNNEISEKSEIFDDQFSVERPDGSNFTLKIRSTKLEDSAMYFCASREGLAGGTGELFFGEGSRLTVL.

This chain uses TRBV12-3 or TRBV12-4 with TRBJ1-2; D might be TRBD1 (5 bases). V lost 5 bases and J 7 bases, leaving 8 bases between the germline ends. The CDR3 loop spans 11 amino acids. CDR3 DNA: TGTGCCAGCAGTACAGGTGCTGGCTACACCTTC. This codes for CASSTGAGYTF.

The chain uses TRBV21-1 and TRBJ1-6. TRBV21-1 is listed as a pseudogene. The CDR3 sequence is 17 residues long. CDR3 DNA: TGTGCCAGCAGCGCCCCCGAGAGGTCCTGGCCTAATTCACCCCTCCACTTT. Amino acid sequence: CASSAPERSWPNSPLHF.

This chain links TRBV24-1 with TRBJ2-1; 10 positions match TRBD2. The CDR3 consists of 16 residues. Germline V gene data show CDR1 as KGHDR and CDR2 as SFDVKD. Trimming at V came to 3 bases and at J to 1 base, leaving 2 bases not matched to a gene. The CDR3 DNA sequence: TGTGCCACCAGTGATATGACTAGCGGGTCCTACAATGAGCAGTTCTTC. Its translation: CATSDMTSGSYNEQFF.

The chain is built from TRBV7-2 and TRBJ2-5; TRBD2 matches 9 bases. CDR1 and CDR2 from the germline V gene are SGHTA and FQGNSA. The CDR3 has 15 residues. V lost 3 bases and J lost 5; bases outside the gene matches: 7. CDR3 amino acids: CASSFQRGAGETQYF. The CDR3 DNA follows: TGTGCCAGCAGCTTTCAGCGGGGGGCAGGGGAGACCCAGTACTTC. Complete variable domain (other parts from reference TRBV7-2 and TRBJ2-5): GAGVSQSPSNKVTEKGKDVELRCDPISGHTALYWYRQSLGQGLEFLIYFQGNSAPDKSGLPSDRFSAERTGGSVSTLTIQRTQQEDSAVYLCASSFQRGAGETQYFGPGTRLLVL.

This clone was observed once. The chain recombines TRBV18 with TRBJ2-1; 10 bases agree with TRBD1. This CDR3 is built from 14 residues. Per germline, CDR1 KGHSH and CDR2 LQKENI. With V trimmed by 4 bases and J by 10 bases, 7 bases remained unmatched. CDR3 residues: CASSLLGQGGEQFF. The CDR3 coding sequence is TGTGCCAGCTCACTATTAGGACAGGGGGGCGAGCAGTTCTTC.

V gene TRBV11-2 combines with J gene TRBJ1-2; 7 bases align to TRBD1. The V and J ends lost 5 bases and 0 bases, in that order; junction bases with no gene match: 6. CDR1 is SGHAT and CDR2 is FQNNGV in the germline V gene. The CDR3 sequence is 15 residues long. The CDR3 protein is CASSPRQGANYGYTF. CDR3 bases: TGTGCCAGCAGCCCCCGACAGGGAGCTAACTATGGCTACACCTTC. Looking up the rest from reference TRBV11-2 and TRBJ1-2 gives the full variable domain: EAGVAQSPRYKIIEKRQSVAFWCNPISGHATLYWYQQILGQGPKLLIQFQNNGVVDDSQLPKDRFSAERLKGVDSTLKIQPAKLEDSAVYLCASSPRQGANYGYTFGSGTRLTVV.

The J gene is TRBJ1-2, the V gene TRBV5-1; 8 bases match TRBD1. This CDR3 has 16 residues. J gave up 0 bases and V 0 bases, and 4 bases lay outside the gene matches. Germline values: CDR1 SGHRS, CDR2 YFSETQ. The chain's CDR3 is CASSLDGQGANYGYTF. The CDR3 bases are TGCGCCAGCAGCTTGGATGGACAGGGAGCTAACTATGGCTACACCTTC.

A remark on this clone: A read error may account for a junction end that differs from germline. CDR3: CSSGRGVHNEQFF. The CDR3 DNA follows: TGCTCCTCTGGGCGGGGGGTCCACAATGAGCAGTTCTTC. The chain carries TRBV9 and TRBJ2-1; 8 positions match TRBD2. The CDR3 consists of 13 residues. The germline gives CDR1 SGDLS, CDR2 YYNGEE.

This clone was counted once. This chain connects TRBV18 to TRBJ1-1, with 9 bases aligning to TRBD1. There are 15 residues in the CDR3. Germline V gives CDR1 KGHSH, CDR2 LQKENI. The V segment lost 4 bases and the J segment 1 base; nucleotides outside the gene matches: 4. In DNA form, the CDR3 reads TGTGCCAGCTCACGGGGGGGACAGGGGAACACTGAAGCTTTCTTT. Its translation: CASSRGGQGNTEAFF. The entire variable domain, with the rest obtained from reference TRBV18 and TRBJ1-1, is as follows: NAGVMQNPRHLVRRRGQEARLRCSPMKGHSHVYWYRQLPEEGLKFMVYLQKENIIDESGMPKERFSAEFPKEGPSILRIQQVVRGDSAAYFCASSRGGQGNTEAFFGQGTRLTVV.

The gene calls are TRBV6-6 and TRBJ1-5, with D uncertain. The V end was cut by 3 bases, the J end by 1 base, with 7 bases between. The germline V gene has CDR1 MNHNY and CDR2 SVGAGI (reference sequence). The length of the CDR3 is 14 residues. The CDR3 DNA reads as TGTGCCAGCAGTTATCAGGAAAGCAATCAGCCCCAGCATTTT. Amino acids: CASSYQESNQPQHF.